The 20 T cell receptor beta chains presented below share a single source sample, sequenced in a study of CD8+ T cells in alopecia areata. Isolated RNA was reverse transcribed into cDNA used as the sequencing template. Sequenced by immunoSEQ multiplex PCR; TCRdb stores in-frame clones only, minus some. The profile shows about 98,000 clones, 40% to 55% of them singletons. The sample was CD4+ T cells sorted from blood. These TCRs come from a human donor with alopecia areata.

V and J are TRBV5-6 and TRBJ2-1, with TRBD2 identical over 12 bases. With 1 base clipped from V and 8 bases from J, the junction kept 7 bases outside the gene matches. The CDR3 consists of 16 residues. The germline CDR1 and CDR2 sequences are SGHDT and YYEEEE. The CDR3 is CASSLYSTSGSYEQFF. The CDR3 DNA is TGTGCCAGCAGCTTGTATTCGACTAGCGGGAGCTATGAGCAGTTCTTC.

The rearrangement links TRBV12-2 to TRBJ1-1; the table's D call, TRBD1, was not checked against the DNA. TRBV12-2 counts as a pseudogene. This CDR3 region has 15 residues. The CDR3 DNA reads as TGTGCAAGTCGCTTAGCTGACAGGGGGAACACTGAAGCTTTCTTT. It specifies CASRLADRGNTEAFF.

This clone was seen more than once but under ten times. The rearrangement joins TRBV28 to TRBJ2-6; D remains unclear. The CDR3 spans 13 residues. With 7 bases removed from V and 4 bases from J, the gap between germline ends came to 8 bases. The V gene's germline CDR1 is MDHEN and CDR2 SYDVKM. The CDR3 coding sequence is TGTGCCAGCACCGTTGGAGGGGCCAACGTCCTGACTTTC. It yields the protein CASTVGGANVLTF.

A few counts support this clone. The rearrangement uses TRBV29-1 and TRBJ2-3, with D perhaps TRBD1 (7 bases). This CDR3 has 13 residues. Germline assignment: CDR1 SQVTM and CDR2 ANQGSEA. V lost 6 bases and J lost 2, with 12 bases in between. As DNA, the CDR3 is TGCAGCGTGGGGGGACAGCACACAGATACGCAGTATTTT. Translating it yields CSVGGQHTDTQYF.

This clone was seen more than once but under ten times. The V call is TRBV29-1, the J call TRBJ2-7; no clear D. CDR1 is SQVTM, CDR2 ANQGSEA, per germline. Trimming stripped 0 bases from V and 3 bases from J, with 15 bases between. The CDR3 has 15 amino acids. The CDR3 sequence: CSVEDRSFGHYEQYF. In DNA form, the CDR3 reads TGCAGCGTTGAAGATCGGAGTTTTGGGCACTACGAGCAGTACTTC.

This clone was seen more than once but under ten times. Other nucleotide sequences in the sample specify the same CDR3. The CDR3 DNA reads as TGCGCCAGCAGCTTGGGGCGAGATACGCAGTATTTT. It translates to CASSLGRDTQYF. The chain links TRBV5-1 to TRBJ2-3, with no clear D. This CDR3 has 12 residues. The V gene lost 0 bases and the J gene lost 5 bases, with 4 bases spanning the gap. Germline-derived CDR1 and CDR2 are SGHRS and YFSETQ.

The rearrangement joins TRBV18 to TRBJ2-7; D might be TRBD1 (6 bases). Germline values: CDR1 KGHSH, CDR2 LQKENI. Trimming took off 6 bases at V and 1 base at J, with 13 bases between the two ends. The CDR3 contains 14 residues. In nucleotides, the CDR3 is TGTGCCAGCTCGTTCCGGGACACTTCCTACGAGCAGTACTTC. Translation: CASSFRDTSYEQYF.

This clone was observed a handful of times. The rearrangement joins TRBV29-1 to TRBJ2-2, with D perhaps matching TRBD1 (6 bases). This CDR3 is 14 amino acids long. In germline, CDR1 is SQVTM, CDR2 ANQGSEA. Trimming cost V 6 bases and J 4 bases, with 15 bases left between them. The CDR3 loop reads CSVLLQGTTGELFF. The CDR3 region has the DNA TGCAGCGTCCTTCTCCAGGGGACCACCGGGGAGCTGTTTTTT.

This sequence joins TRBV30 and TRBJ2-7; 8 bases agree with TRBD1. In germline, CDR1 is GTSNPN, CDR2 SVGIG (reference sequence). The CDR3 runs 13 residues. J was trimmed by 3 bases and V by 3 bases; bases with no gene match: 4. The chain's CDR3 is CAWSGQGNYEQYF. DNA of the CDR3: TGTGCCTGGAGCGGACAGGGAAACTACGAGCAGTACTTC. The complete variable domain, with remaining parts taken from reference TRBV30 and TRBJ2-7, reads SQTIHQWPATLVQPVGSPLSLECTVEGTSNPNLYWYRQAAGRGLQLLFYSVGIGQISSEVPQNLSASRPQDRQFILSSKKLLLSDSGFYLCAWSGQGNYEQYFGPGTRLTVT.

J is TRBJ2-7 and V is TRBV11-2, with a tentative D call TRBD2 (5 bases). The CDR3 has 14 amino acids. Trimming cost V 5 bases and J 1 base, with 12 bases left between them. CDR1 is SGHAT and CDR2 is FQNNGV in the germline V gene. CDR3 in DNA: TGTGCCAGCAGCACCCTACGGGGTTCCTACGAGCAGTACTTC. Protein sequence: CASSTLRGSYEQYF.

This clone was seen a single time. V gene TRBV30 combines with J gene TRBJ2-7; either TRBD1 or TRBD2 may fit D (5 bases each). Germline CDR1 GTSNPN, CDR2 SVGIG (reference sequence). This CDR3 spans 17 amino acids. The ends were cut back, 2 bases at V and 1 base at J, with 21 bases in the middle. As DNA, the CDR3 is TGTGCCTGGAGTCCATACGGCCTCGGGACGGAGTCCTACGAGCAGTACTTC. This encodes CAWSPYGLGTESYEQYF.

The CDR3 here is CSVATSGGYEQYF. Written as DNA, the CDR3 is TGCAGCGTAGCTACTAGCGGGGGGTACGAGCAGTACTTC. The genes are TRBV29-1 and TRBJ2-7, with 12 bases that match TRBD2. The CDR3 extends over 13 amino acids. Trimming cost V 6 bases and J 4 bases; bases outside gene matches: 4. Germline V gene data show CDR1 as SQVTM and CDR2 as ANQGSEA.

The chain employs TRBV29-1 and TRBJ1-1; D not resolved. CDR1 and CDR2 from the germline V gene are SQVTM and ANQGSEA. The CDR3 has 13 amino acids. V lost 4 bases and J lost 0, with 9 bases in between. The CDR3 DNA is TGCAGCGTTGTCCTACAAATGAACACTGAAGCTTTCTTT. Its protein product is CSVVLQMNTEAFF. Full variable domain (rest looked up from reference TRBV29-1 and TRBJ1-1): SAVISQKPSRDICQRGTSLTIQCQVDSQVTMMFWYRQQPGQSLTLIATANQGSEATYESGFVIDKFPISRPNLTFSTLTVSNMSPEDSSIYLCSVVLQMNTEAFFGQGTRLTVV.

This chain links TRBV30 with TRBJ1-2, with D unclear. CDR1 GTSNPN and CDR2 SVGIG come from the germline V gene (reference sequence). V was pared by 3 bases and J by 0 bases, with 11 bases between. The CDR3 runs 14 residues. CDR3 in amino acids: CAWSGSVSNYGYTF. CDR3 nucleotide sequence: TGTGCCTGGAGCGGTTCTGTTTCTAACTATGGCTACACCTTC.

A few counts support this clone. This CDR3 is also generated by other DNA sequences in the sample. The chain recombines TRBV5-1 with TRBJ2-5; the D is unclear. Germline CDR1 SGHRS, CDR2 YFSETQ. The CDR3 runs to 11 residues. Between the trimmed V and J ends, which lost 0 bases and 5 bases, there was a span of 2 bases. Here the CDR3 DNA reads TGCGCCAGCAGCTTGGAGGAGACCCAGTACTTC. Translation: CASSLEETQYF.

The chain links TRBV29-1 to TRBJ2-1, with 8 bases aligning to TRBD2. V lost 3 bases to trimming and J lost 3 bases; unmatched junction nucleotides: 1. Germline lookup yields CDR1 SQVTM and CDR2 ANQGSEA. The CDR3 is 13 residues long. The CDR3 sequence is CSVEREVYNEQFF. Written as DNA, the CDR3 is TGCAGCGTTGAGCGGGAGGTCTACAATGAGCAGTTCTTC.

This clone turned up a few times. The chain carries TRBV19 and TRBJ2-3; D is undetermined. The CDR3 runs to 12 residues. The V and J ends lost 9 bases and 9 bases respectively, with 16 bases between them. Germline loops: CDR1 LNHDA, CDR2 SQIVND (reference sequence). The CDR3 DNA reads TGTGCCAGCAACAACGTGGTGGGGACGCAGTATTTT. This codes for CASNNVVGTQYF.

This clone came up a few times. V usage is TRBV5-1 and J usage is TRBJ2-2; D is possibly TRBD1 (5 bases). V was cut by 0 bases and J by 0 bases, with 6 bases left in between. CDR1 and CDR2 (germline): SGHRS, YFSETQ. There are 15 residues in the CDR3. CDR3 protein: CASSLDRPNTGELFF. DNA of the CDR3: TGCGCCAGCAGCTTGGACAGGCCGAACACCGGGGAGCTGTTTTTT.

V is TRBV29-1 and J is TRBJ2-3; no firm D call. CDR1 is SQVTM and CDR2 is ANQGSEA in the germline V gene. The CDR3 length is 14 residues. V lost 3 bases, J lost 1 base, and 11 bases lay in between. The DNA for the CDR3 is TGCAGCGTTGAGCCGGAACTTCGCACAGATACGCAGTATTTT. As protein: CSVEPELRTDTQYF.

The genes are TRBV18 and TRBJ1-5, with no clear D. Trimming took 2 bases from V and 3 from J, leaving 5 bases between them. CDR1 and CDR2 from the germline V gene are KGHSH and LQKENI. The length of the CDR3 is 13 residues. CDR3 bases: TGTGCCAGCTCACCAGGGTACAATCAGCCCCAGCATTTT. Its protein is CASSPGYNQPQHF.